This TCR beta chain was retrieved from a study of CD8+ T cells in alopecia areata. Regarding treatment: oral pan-JAK inhibitor, 5-10 mg twice daily. Germline V gene data show CDR1 as WSHSY and CDR2 as SAAADI. CDR3 length: 12 residues. V shed 4 bases and J shed 2 bases, with 6 bases lying between them. Reverse transcription of extracted RNA yielded cDNA, which provided the sequencing template. Method: immunoSEQ multiplex PCR; TCRdb's copy keeps in-frame clones and lacks some. The sample carries a few hundred thousand clones, about two fifths recorded once. This receptor was taken from a human donor with alopecia areata. The chain recombines TRBV10-2 with TRBJ2-7; no reliable D call. Sequencing used CD4+ T cells sorted from blood, obtained between weeks 30 and 35, from a patient treated with tofacitinib. This CDR3 is CASSGQAYEQYF. CDR3 nucleotides: TGCGCCAGCAGTGGGCAGGCCTACGAGCAGTACTTC.